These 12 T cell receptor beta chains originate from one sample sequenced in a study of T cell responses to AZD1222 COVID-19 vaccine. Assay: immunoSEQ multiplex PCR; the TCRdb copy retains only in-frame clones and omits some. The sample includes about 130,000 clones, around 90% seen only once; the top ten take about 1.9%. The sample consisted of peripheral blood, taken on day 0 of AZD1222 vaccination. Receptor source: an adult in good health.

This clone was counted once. CDR3 in amino acids: CASSQSLSYGYTF. The CDR3 nucleotides are TGTGCCAGCAGCCAATCGCTAAGCTATGGCTACACCTTC. J is TRBJ1-2 and V is TRBV16, with no clear D. Trimming shortened V by 0 bases and J by 4 bases, and 6 bases separated the two germline ends. The CDR3 has 13 residues. CDR1 is KGHSY and CDR2 is FQNENV in the germline V gene.

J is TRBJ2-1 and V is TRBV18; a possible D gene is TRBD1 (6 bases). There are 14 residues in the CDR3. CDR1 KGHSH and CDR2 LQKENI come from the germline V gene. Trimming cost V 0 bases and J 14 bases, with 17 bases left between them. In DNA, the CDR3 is TGTGCCAGCTCACCACCTTACTGGCAGGGGAGAGAGTTCTTC. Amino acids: CASSPPYWQGREFF. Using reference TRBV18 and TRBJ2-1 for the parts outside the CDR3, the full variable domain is NAGVMQNPRHLVRRRGQEARLRCSPMKGHSHVYWYRQLPEEGLKFMVYLQKENIIDESGMPKERFSAEFPKEGPSILRIQQVVRGDSAAYFCASSPPYWQGREFFGPGTRLTVL.

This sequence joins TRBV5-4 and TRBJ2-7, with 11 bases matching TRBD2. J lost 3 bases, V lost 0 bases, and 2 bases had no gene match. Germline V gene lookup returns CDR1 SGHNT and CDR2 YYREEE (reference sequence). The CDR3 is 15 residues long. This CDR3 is CASSLELAGDYEQYF. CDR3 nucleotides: TGTGCCAGCAGCTTGGAACTAGCGGGGGACTACGAGCAGTACTTC.

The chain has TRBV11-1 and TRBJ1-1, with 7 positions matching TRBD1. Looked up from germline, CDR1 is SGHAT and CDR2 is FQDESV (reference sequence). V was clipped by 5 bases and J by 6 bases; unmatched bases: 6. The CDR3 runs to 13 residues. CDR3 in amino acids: CASSPQDRPEAFF. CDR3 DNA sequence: TGTGCCAGCAGCCCTCAGGACAGGCCTGAAGCTTTCTTT.

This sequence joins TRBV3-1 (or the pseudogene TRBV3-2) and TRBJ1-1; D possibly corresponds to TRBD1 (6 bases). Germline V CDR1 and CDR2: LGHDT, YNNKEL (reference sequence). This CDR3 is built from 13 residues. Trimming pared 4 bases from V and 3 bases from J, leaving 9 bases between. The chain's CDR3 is CASSRTGYTEAFF. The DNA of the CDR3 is TGTGCCAGCAGCCGAACAGGGTACACTGAAGCTTTCTTT.

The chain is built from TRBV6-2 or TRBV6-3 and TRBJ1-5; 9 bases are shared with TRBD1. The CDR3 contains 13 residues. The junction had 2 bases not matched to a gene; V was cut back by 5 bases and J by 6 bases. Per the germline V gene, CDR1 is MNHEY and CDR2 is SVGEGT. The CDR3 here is CASSRDRVQPQHF. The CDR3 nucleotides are TGTGCCAGCAGTCGGGACAGGGTTCAGCCCCAGCATTTT.

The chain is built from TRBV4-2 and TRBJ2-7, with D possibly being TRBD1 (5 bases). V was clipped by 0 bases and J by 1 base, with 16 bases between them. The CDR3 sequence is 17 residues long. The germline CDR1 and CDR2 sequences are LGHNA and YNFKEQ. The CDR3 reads CASSQDTWAGSSYEQYF. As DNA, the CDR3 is TGTGCCAGCAGCCAAGATACCTGGGCAGGGTCGTCCTACGAGCAGTACTTC.

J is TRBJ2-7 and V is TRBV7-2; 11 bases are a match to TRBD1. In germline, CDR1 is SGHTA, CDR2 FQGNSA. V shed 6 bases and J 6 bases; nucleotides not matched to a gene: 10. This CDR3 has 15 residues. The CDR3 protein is CASSSGTGGFLEQYF. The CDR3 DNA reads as TGTGCCAGCAGTTCAGGGACAGGGGGATTTCTCGAGCAGTACTTC. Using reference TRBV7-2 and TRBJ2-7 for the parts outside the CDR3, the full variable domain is GAGVSQSPSNKVTEKGKDVELRCDPISGHTALYWYRQSLGQGLEFLIYFQGNSAPDKSGLPSDRFSAERTGGSVSTLTIQRTQQEDSAVYLCASSSGTGGFLEQYFGPGTRLTVT.

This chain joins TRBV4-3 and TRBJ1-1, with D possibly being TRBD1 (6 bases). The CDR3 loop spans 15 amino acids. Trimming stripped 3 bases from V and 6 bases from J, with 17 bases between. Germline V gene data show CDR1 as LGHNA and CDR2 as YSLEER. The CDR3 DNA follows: TGCGCCAGCAGCCATTCACAGGGCCGGGTACCTGAAGCTTTCTTT. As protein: CASSHSQGRVPEAFF.

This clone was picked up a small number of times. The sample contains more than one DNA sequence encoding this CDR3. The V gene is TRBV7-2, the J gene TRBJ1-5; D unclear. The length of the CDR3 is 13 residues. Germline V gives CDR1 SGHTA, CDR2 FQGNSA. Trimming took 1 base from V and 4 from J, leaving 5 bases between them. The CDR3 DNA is TGTGCCAGCAGCTTAGTGGGGAATCAGCCCCAGCATTTT. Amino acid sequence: CASSLVGNQPQHF.

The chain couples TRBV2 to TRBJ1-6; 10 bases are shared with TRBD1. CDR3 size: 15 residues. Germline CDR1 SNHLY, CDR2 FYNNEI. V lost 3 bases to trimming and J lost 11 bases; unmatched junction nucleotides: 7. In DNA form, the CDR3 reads TGTGCCAGCAGTGAGAGGGACAGGGGTTGGGCACCCCTCCACTTT. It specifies CASSERDRGWAPLHF.

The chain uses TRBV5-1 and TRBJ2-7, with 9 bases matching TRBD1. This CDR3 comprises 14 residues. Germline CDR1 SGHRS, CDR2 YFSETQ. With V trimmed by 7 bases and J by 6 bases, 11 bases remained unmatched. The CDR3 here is CASYLPGQGSEQYF. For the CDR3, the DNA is TGCGCCAGCTATTTACCGGGACAGGGATCCGAGCAGTACTTC.